The rows below give T cell receptor beta chains drawn from one sample of a study of control samples from healthy donors and cancer patients. This table comes from immunoSEQ multiplex PCR, and its TCRdb copy is limited to in-frame clones, with some not included. In the table there are roughly 450,000 clones, around 90% of which are singletons. Sequenced input: PBMCs. These receptor sequences come from a man aged 40-55 years with head and neck cancer. CDR3s include the opening cysteine and the closing phenylalanine or tryptophan. The D gene is left open where the match is weak.

>TRBJ1-1|NA|TRBV28
CASSPARGSTTEAFF
TGTGCCAGCAGTCCAGCCAGGGGCTCGACCACTGAAGCTTTCTTT
>TRBJ2-5|NA|TRBV19
CASSIYGGAETQYF
TGTGCCAGTAGTATTTATGGGGGAGCAGAGACCCAGTACTTC
>TRBJ1-2|NA|TRBV29-1
CSVVEGRSGREGGYTF
TGCAGCGTCGTAGAGGGACGTTCCGGGAGAGAGGGCGGCTACACCTTC
>TRBJ2-2|TRBD1|TRBV28
CASRDRGPGELFF
TGTGCCAGCAGGGACAGGGGGCCTGGGGAGCTGTTTTTT
>TRBJ2-7|TRBD1|TRBV7-8
CASSPRQGFDYEQYF
TGTGCCAGCAGCCCTAGACAGGGTTTCGACTACGAGCAGTACTTC
>TRBJ2-7|NA|TRBV3-1/TRBV3-2
CASSPRGNGGEQYF
TGTGCCAGCAGCCCGAGGGGGAACGGGGGTGAGCAGTACTTC
>TRBJ1-1|NA|TRBV6-6
CASSYGSRNTEAFF
TGTGCCAGCAGTTACGGTTCGAGAAACACTGAAGCTTTCTTT
>TRBJ2-1|TRBD1|TRBV27
CASSLSRQGADEQFF
TGTGCCAGCAGTTTATCCCGACAGGGGGCCGATGAGCAGTTCTTC
>TRBJ2-1|TRBD1|TRBV13
CASSHDRGPYNEQFF
TGTGCCAGCAGCCACGACAGGGGACCCTACAATGAGCAGTTCTTC
>TRBJ2-7|NA|TRBV11-2
CASSPLVRSGNYEQYF
TGTGCCAGCAGCCCCCTTGTCCGATCCGGCAACTACGAGCAGTACTTC
>TRBJ1-2|TRBD1|TRBV9
CASSEDTGTGNDGYTF
TGTGCCAGCAGCGAAGACACCGGGACAGGGAACGATGGCTACACCTTC
>TRBJ1-2|NA|TRBV29-1
CSVDSQGLDYGYTF
TGCAGCGTTGACTCCCAGGGGCTAGACTATGGCTACACCTTC
>TRBJ1-1|NA|TRBV6-5
CASSDSGGGNTEAFF
TGTGCCAGCAGCGATTCGGGTGGGGGAAACACTGAAGCTTTCTTT
>TRBJ2-5|TRBD1|TRBV15
CATSSRGTGQETQYF
TGTGCCACCAGCAGTAGAGGGACAGGGCAAGAGACCCAGTACTTC
>TRBJ1-5|NA|TRBV28
CASSSLRGYSNQPQHF
TGTGCCAGCAGCTCCCTGCGAGGGTATAGCAATCAGCCCCAGCATTTT
>TRBJ2-1|NA|TRBV19
CASAGTPYNEQFF
TGTGCCAGCGCCGGGACACCTTACAATGAGCAGTTCTTC